What follows describes a single T cell receptor beta chain. CDR1 is MNHNY and CDR2 is SVGAGI in the germline V gene (reference sequence). V shed 0 bases, J shed 6 bases, and the junction held 6 bases outside the gene matches. The CDR3 is 16 residues long. Profiled with immunoSEQ multiplex PCR; TCRdb holds only in-frame clones, not every one. The data show millions of clones, less than 95% seen once. This sample is drawn from a study of shared clonotypes between healthy human individuals. Naive CD8 cells lacked CD45RO, underwent positive selection for CCR7 and left out terminally differentiated effector memory CD45RA+ cells. All the donors were Caucasian adults who lived in Nashville, Tennessee.

The sequencing sample was made of naive CD8+ T cells sorted from blood. The chain has TRBV6-6 and TRBJ2-1, with TRBD1 matching 9 bases. The clonotype comes from a young man in good health. CDR3 region: CASSYSKGQGPNEQFF. The CDR3 DNA reads as TGTGCCAGCAGTTACTCGAAGGGACAGGGACCCAATGAGCAGTTCTTC.